This section outlines one T cell receptor beta chain sequence together with its context. Its antigen is unidentified. The data are from a study of CXCR3-negative and CXCR3-positive naive CD8 T cells. Overall study findings and caveats: Naive CXCR3-positive and CXCR3-negative cells shared TRBV-TRBJ usage; memory cells diverged. Comparison of naive cells showed more hydrophobic TRB CDR3s in CXCR3-positive than in CXCR3-negative naive cells.

5' RACE with UMI labels generated the TRB cDNA libraries. TCRdb re-called the 5' RACE reads; one entry per CDR3 protein, DNA not given. The sample table sets out 100,000 to 150,000 distinct CDR3 sequences. Within the CD8+ T cell compartment, naive cells were CD45RO-CCR7+CD27+CD95-. This TCR derives from a human donor in good health. Some clones in this sample may be carry-over from other donors' samples. Sequencing was done on a sample of naive CXCR3- CD8+ T cells from blood. Subset described: CD45RO-CCR7+CD27+CD95- naive CD8+ T cells lacking CXCR3 (TNR3-).

CDR3 protein: CASTGSAYTEAFF. The chain links TRBV25-1 to TRBJ1-1; TCRdb returns TRBD1, unconfirmable since there is no DNA. The CDR3 loop spans 13 amino acids. Germline V gives CDR1 MGHDK, CDR2 SYGVNS.